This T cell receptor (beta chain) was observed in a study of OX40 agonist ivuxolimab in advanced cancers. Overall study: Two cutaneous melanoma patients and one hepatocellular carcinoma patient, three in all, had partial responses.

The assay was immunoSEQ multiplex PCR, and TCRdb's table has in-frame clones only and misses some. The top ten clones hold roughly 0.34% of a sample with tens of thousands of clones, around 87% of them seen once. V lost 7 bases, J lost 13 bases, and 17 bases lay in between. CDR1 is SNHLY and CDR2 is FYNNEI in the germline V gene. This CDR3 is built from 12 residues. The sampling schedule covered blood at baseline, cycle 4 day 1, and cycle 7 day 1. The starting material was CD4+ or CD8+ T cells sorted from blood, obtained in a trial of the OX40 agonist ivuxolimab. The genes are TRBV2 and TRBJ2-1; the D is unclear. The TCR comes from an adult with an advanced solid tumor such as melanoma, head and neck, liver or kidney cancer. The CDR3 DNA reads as TGTGCCAGCACCAAGGACCAGGAAGCTCAGTTCTTC. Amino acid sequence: CASTKDQEAQFF.